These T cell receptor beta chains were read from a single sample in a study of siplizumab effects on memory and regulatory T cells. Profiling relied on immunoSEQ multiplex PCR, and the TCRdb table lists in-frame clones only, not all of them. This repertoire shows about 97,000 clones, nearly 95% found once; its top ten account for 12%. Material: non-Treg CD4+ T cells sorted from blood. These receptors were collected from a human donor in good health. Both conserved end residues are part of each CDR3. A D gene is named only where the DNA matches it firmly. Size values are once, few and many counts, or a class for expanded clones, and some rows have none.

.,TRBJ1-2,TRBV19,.,CASSIGGLGYGYTF,TGTGCCAGTAGTATAGGAGGTTTGGGCTATGGCTACACCTTC
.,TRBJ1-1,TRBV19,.,CASTPPEVTEAFF,TGTGCCAGTACCCCTCCGGAGGTCACTGAAGCTTTCTTT
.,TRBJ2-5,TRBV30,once,CAVREVQETQYF,TGTGCTGTACGAGAGGTACAAGAGACCCAGTACTTC
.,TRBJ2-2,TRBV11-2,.,CASSLTSTGELFF,TGTGCCAGCAGCTTAACTAGTACCGGGGAGCTGTTTTTT
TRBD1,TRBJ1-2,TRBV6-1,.,CASSAPGQGTYGYTF,TGTGCCAGCAGCGCACCGGGACAGGGAACCTATGGCTACACCTTC
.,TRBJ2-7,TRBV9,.,CASSVGVSSYEQYF,TGTGCCAGCAGCGTAGGGGTGAGCTCCTACGAGCAGTACTTC
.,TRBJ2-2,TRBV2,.,CASNGRTGTGELFF,TGTGCCAGCAACGGACGAACAGGCACCGGGGAGCTGTTTTTT
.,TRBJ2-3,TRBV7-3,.,CASSFNRDADTQYF,TGTGCCAGCAGCTTCAACAGGGACGCAGATACGCAGTATTTT
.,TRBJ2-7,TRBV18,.,CASSPVERSRNEQYF,TGTGCCAGCTCACCCGTGGAAAGGTCCAGAAACGAGCAGTACTTC
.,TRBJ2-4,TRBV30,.,CAWSERYGKNIQYF,TGTGCCTGGAGTGAGAGGTATGGCAAAAACATTCAGTACTTC